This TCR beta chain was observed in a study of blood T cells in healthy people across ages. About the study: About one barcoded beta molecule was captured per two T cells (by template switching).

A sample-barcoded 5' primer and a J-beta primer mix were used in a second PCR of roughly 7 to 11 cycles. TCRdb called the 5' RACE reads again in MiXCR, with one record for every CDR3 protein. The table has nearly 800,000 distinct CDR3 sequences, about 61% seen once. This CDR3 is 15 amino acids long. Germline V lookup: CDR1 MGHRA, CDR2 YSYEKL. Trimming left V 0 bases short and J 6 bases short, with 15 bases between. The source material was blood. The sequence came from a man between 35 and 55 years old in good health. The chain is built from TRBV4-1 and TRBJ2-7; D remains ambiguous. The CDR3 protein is CASSQDSPLVGEQYF. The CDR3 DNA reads TGCGCCAGCAGCCAAGATTCTCCCCTGGTTGGCGAGCAGTACTTC.